The rows below give T cell receptor beta chains drawn from one sample of a study of beta chain features in type 1 diabetes. Libraries were prepared by immunoSEQ multiplex PCR; TCRdb keeps only in-frame clonotypes and omits some of them. The sample contains 400,000 or so clones, 8% to 10% of which appear only once. Sequencing input: central memory CD4+ T cells from blood. The receptors originated from a young man with type 1 diabetes. The CDR3 runs from the conserved cysteine through the conserved F or W. A D gene is named only where the DNA matches it firmly. Size is stated for part of the rows, as once, few or many counts, or as a class when the clone is expanded.

cdr3_aa | cdr3_nt | j_call | d_call | v_call | clone_size
CASSLWLAGGSYEQYF | TGTGCCAGCAGCTTATGGCTAGCGGGAGGGTCCTACGAGCAGTACTTC | TRBJ2-7 | TRBD2 | TRBV7-3 | few
CASSLTSGGKSTDTQYF | TGTGCCAGCAGCTTGACCAGTGGCGGGAAAAGCACAGATACGCAGTATTTT | TRBJ2-3 | NA | TRBV5-6 | NA
CAWSVSGSGGTQYF | TGTGCCTGGAGTGTGAGCGGGAGTGGAGGTACGCAGTATTTT | TRBJ2-3 | TRBD2 | TRBV30 | few
CSARQDGYTF | TGCAGCGCCCGACAGGATGGCTACACCTTC | TRBJ1-2 | NA | TRBV29-1 | many
CASSQQVQEETQYF | TGCGCCAGCAGCCAACAGGTGCAGGAAGAGACCCAGTACTTC | TRBJ2-5 | NA | TRBV4-1 | few
CASSLDRGQDQPQHF | TGTGCCAGCAGCTTAGACAGGGGGCAAGACCAGCCCCAGCATTTT | TRBJ1-5 | TRBD1 | TRBV11-1 | NA
CASSYSKGLYGYEQYF | TGTGCCAGCAGTTACTCGAAGGGTTTGTATGGCTACGAGCAGTACTTC | TRBJ2-7 | NA | TRBV10-3 | NA
CATSSLNRGNTEAFF | TGTGCCACCAGCAGCCTTAACAGGGGGAACACTGAAGCTTTCTTT | TRBJ1-1 | TRBD1 | TRBV15 | few
CASSSDQGGDNQPQHF | TGTGCCAGCAGCTCCGATCAGGGGGGAGACAATCAGCCCCAGCATTTT | TRBJ1-5 | TRBD1 | TRBV7-2 | few
CASSTRHTDTQYF | TGTGCCAGCAGCACCAGGCACACAGATACGCAGTATTTT | TRBJ2-3 | NA | TRBV11-2 | NA
CASSLVVFEGYTF | TGTGCCAGCAGCTTAGTGGTGTTCGAGGGCTACACCTTC | TRBJ1-2 | NA | TRBV7-3 | NA
CASSPGLEGEKLFF | TGTGCCAGCAGTCCGGGCCTGGAGGGGGAAAAACTGTTTTTT | TRBJ1-4 | NA | TRBV2 | NA
CASSLSGGHASYEQYF | TGTGCCAGCAGCCTCTCCGGTGGGCACGCATCCTACGAGCAGTACTTC | TRBJ2-7 | NA | TRBV7-2 | few
CASSEQRANGELFF | TGTGCCAGCAGCGAACAGAGGGCTAATGGGGAGCTGTTTTTT | TRBJ2-2 | NA | TRBV11-2 | NA
CASRPSTNEKLFF | TGTGCCAGCAGACCCTCTACTAATGAAAAACTGTTTTTT | TRBJ1-4 | NA | TRBV28 | many
CASSLTDDTDTQYF | TGTGCCAGCAGTTTGACAGATGACACAGATACGCAGTATTTT | TRBJ2-3 | NA | TRBV6-5 | few
CASSVVVLDSSGVYSNQPQHF | TGTGCCAGCAGCGTAGTCGTCCTGGACTCCTCTGGCGTCTATAGCAATCAGCCCCAGCATTTT | TRBJ1-5 | NA | TRBV9 | few
CSVAGQGANIQYF | TGCAGCGTTGCGGGCCAGGGGGCGAACATTCAGTACTTC | TRBJ2-4 | TRBD1 | TRBV29-1 | few
CASSWKATDTQYF | TGTGCCAGCAGCTGGAAGGCCACAGATACGCAGTATTTT | TRBJ2-3 | NA | TRBV4-2 | few
CATSRGPEGNQPQHF | TGTGCCACCAGCAGAGGTCCAGAGGGCAATCAGCCCCAGCATTTT | TRBJ1-5 | NA | TRBV15 | NA
CAISQTGVGGYTF | TGTGCCATCAGCCAGACAGGGGTAGGCGGCTACACCTTC | TRBJ1-2 | TRBD1 | TRBV10-3 | NA
CSVAQGDEQYF | TGCAGCGTTGCACAGGGGGACGAGCAGTACTTC | TRBJ2-7 | TRBD1 | TRBV29-1 | many